These 20 T cell receptor beta chains were sequenced from one sample in a study of beta chain features in type 1 diabetes. Their target antigens are unknown. Study-level results: Moderate but significant shortening of TCRB CDR3s was recorded in all four CD4+ subsets from Type 1 diabetes patients.

All of the isolated RNA was reverse transcribed, so expressed TCRB transcripts were sequenced. The repertoire was sequenced with immunoSEQ multiplex PCR; TCRdb's copy has only in-frame clones and lacks some. Among roughly 240,000 clones listed, approximately 24% were seen once. The sample was naive CD4+ T cells from blood. These receptors all come from a woman in her thirties with type 1 diabetes.

This clone was recorded a few times. The chain recombines TRBV9 with TRBJ2-7, with D perhaps TRBD1 (6 bases). CDR1 is SGDLS, CDR2 YYNGEE, per germline. The CDR3 is 14 residues long. Trimming removed 3 bases from V and 3 bases from J, with 13 bases in between. CDR3 DNA: TGTGCCAGCAGCGCCACCGGGACATACTACGAGCAGTACTTC. It translates to CASSATGTYYEQYF. The variable domain in full, with the rest retrieved from reference TRBV9 and TRBJ2-7, is DSGVTQTPKHLITATGQRVTLRCSPRSGDLSVYWYQQSLDQGLQFLIQYYNGEERAKGNILERFSAQQFPDLHSELNLSSLELGDSALYFCASSATGTYYEQYFGPGTRLTVT.

The gene calls are TRBV25-1 and TRBJ2-1, with D perhaps TRBD2 (5 bases). V was clipped by 6 bases and J by 9 bases, with 12 bases between them. CDR1 is MGHDK and CDR2 is SYGVNS in the germline V gene. The CDR3 contains 12 residues. The chain's CDR3 is CASRTDAGEQFF. As DNA, the CDR3 is TGTGCCAGCAGGACTGACGCGGGTGAGCAGTTCTTC.

The rearrangement uses TRBV2 and TRBJ1-5, with D uncertain. The CDR3 is 14 amino acids. V was clipped by 4 bases and J by 4 bases, with 11 bases between them. Germline V lookup: CDR1 SNHLY, CDR2 FYNNEI. The CDR3 protein is CASSAQRLNQPQHF. CDR3 in DNA: TGTGCCAGCAGTGCCCAGCGGTTAAATCAGCCCCAGCATTTT.

This clone was counted between two and nine times. The rearrangement joins TRBV19 to TRBJ2-7; TRBD2 aligns across 8 bases. The CDR3 runs to 14 residues. CDR1 and CDR2 (germline): LNHDA, SQIVND (reference sequence). Unmatched junction bases numbered 6, after V lost 6 bases and J lost 2 bases. The CDR3: CASSAGLVAYEQYF. CDR3 coding DNA: TGTGCCAGTAGCGCGGGACTAGTTGCCTACGAGCAGTACTTC. The variable domain in full, completed from reference TRBV19 and TRBJ2-7, reads DGGITQSPKYLFRKEGQNVTLSCEQNLNHDAMYWYRQDPGQGLRLIYYSQIVNDFQKGDIAEGYSVSREKKESFPLTVTSAQKNPTAFYLCASSAGLVAYEQYFGPGTRLTVT.

This chain uses TRBV5-1 with TRBJ2-7; 8 bases align to TRBD2. J was trimmed by 4 bases and V by 4 bases; bases with no gene match: 7. Germline CDR1 reads SGHRS; CDR2 reads YFSETQ. The CDR3 covers 14 residues. The CDR3 protein is CASSTGLAAYEQYF. The CDR3 region has the DNA TGCGCCAGCAGCACCGGACTAGCTGCATACGAGCAGTACTTC.

This clone was seen once. V gene TRBV19 combines with J gene TRBJ2-3; 11 bases map to TRBD2. The germline V gene has CDR1 LNHDA and CDR2 SQIVND (reference sequence). The CDR3 loop spans 16 amino acids. J lost 0 bases, V lost 5 bases, and 4 bases had no gene match. The CDR3 coding sequence is TGTGCCAGTAGTGTGGGACTAGCGGACAGCACAGATACGCAGTATTTT. Amino acid sequence: CASSVGLADSTDTQYF.

In its sample, this clone was seen a few times. The rearrangement links TRBV11-2 to TRBJ2-5; TRBD1 might be the D (5 bases). The germline CDR1 and CDR2 sequences are SGHAT and FQNNGV. CDR3 length: 13 residues. Trimming took 7 bases from V and 3 from J, leaving 12 bases between them. In DNA form, the CDR3 reads TGTGCCAGCACCCAGGGTTCCGAAGAGACCCAGTACTTC. The encoded protein is CASTQGSEETQYF.

The V call is TRBV7-9, the J call TRBJ2-3; D ambiguous. The CDR3 covers 12 residues. V gave up 3 bases and J gave up 6 bases, with 7 bases separating them. The germline V gene has CDR1 SEHNR and CDR2 FQNEAQ (reference sequence). CDR3 residues: CASSLSVDTQYF. The CDR3 DNA is TGTGCCAGCAGCTTGAGTGTGGATACGCAGTATTTT.

This clone was observed a few times. The V call is TRBV4-2, the J call TRBJ2-3; 8 bases match TRBD2. There are 15 residues in the CDR3. CDR1 LGHNA and CDR2 YNFKEQ come from the germline V gene. V dropped 1 base and J dropped 6; count of bases not matched to a gene: 6. The CDR3 here is CASSQGTSLDDTQYF. In DNA, the CDR3 is TGTGCCAGCAGCCAAGGGACTAGCCTCGATGATACGCAGTATTTT.

This rearrangement joins TRBV20-1 to TRBJ1-1, with D tentatively TRBD1 (6 bases). The CDR3 runs to 11 residues. Germline V gene sequence: CDR1 DFQATT, CDR2 SNEGSKA (reference sequence). V was cut by 4 bases and J by 7 bases, with 10 bases left in between. Here the CDR3 DNA reads TGCAGTGCTAAGGGACACTATGAAGCTTTCTTT. This sequence encodes CSAKGHYEAFF.

The chain uses TRBV2 and TRBJ1-5, with a weak D call TRBD1 (5 bases). V lost 3 bases and J lost 7, with 13 bases in between. CDR3 length equals 14 residues. Germline lookup yields CDR1 SNHLY and CDR2 FYNNEI. This CDR3 reads CASSEGREGQPQHF. The CDR3 coding sequence is TGTGCCAGCAGTGAGGGCAGGGAGGGACAGCCCCAGCATTTT.

The J gene is TRBJ2-4, the V gene TRBV11-1, with a possible D match to TRBD2 (6 bases). This CDR3 has 15 amino acids. The germline V gene has CDR1 SGHAT and CDR2 FQDESV (reference sequence). Trimming removed 2 bases at V and 8 bases at J, with 16 bases between. The CDR3 DNA is TGTGCCAGCAGCTTAAGGGGAGGCTACACGGACATTCAGTACTTC. Translated: CASSLRGGYTDIQYF.

The chain employs TRBV27 and TRBJ2-4; 8 nucleotides agree with TRBD1. Germline values: CDR1 MNHEY, CDR2 SMNVEV (reference sequence). This CDR3 is 16 amino acids long. V lost 2 bases to trimming and J lost 1 base; unmatched junction nucleotides: 4. The CDR3 loop is CASSLGQGRAKNIQYF. As DNA, the CDR3 is TGTGCCAGCAGTTTAGGACAGGGTCGTGCCAAAAACATTCAGTACTTC.

In its sample, this clone was seen a few times. V usage is TRBV12-5 and J usage is TRBJ2-1, with 7 bases identical to TRBD1. The CDR3 has 14 residues. V trimming: 5 bases; J trimming: 5 bases; junction bases outside the gene matches: 6. The germline gives CDR1 LGHNT, CDR2 FRNRAP. The CDR3, as DNA: TGTGCTAGTGGTCCGGGACAGCTCAACAATGAGCAGTTCTTC. Protein product: CASGPGQLNNEQFF.

As to this clone: The sample carries other DNA sequences with the same CDR3. CDR3 protein: CASSSSNTGELFF. The CDR3 DNA reads TGTGCCAGCAGCTCATCAAACACCGGGGAGCTGTTTTTT. The chain is built from TRBV7-9 and TRBJ2-2; D is undetermined. Germline CDR1 and CDR2: SEHNR and FQNEAQ (reference sequence). The CDR3 is made up of 13 amino acids. Trimming removed 4 bases at V and 2 bases at J, with 5 bases between.

This clone was counted only a few times. This chain links TRBV7-9 with TRBJ1-3; a weak D match, TRBD1 (5 bases). Between the trimmed V and J ends, which lost 6 bases and 0 bases, there was a span of 9 bases. The CDR3 length is 14 residues. Germline CDR1 and CDR2: SEHNR and FQNEAQ (reference sequence). The CDR3 DNA is TGTGCCAGCAGGTCAGGGTTCTCTGGAAACACCATATATTTT. It codes for CASRSGFSGNTIYF.

This clone was seen a few times. V gene TRBV29-1 combines with J gene TRBJ1-1; 9 positions match TRBD1. The V and J ends lost 7 bases and 4 bases, in that order; junction bases with no gene match: 10. The germline V gene encodes CDR1 SQVTM and CDR2 ANQGSEA. The CDR3 is made up of 14 amino acids. CDR3 DNA sequence: TGCAGCGCCGCCACAGGGGGCTTTGGCACTGAAGCTTTCTTT. Translation: CSAATGGFGTEAFF.

J is TRBJ2-5 and V is TRBV10-3, with a possible D match to TRBD2 (5 bases). CDR1 ENHRY and CDR2 SYGVKD come from the germline V gene. The CDR3 has 13 amino acids. The V gene lost 6 bases and the J gene lost 10 bases, with 18 bases spanning the gap. CDR3 nucleotides: TGTGCCATCAGCCGCGACCTAAATGAGGGCCAGTACTTC. Translation: CAISRDLNEGQYF.

This clone was counted between two and nine times. The chain links TRBV19 to TRBJ2-1; 8 bases line up with TRBD1. The CDR3 has 19 amino acids. V dropped 4 bases and J dropped 4; count of bases not matched to a gene: 18. CDR1 and CDR2 (germline): LNHDA, SQIVND (reference sequence). Written as DNA, the CDR3 is TGTGCCAGTAGTAGGCAGGACAGGGTCCCACCCGGGCTTTACAATGAGCAGTTCTTC. It codes for CASSRQDRVPPGLYNEQFF.

V gene TRBV7-3 combines with J gene TRBJ1-2, with TRBD1 identical over 8 bases. The CDR3 covers 15 residues. Germline V gives CDR1 SGHTA, CDR2 FQGTGA. The trim removed 5 bases at V and 6 bases at J, leaving 11 bases unmatched. The CDR3 here is CASSPTVTGGDGYTF. As DNA, the CDR3 is TGTGCCAGCAGCCCCACCGTAACAGGGGGGGATGGCTACACCTTC. The variable domain in full, completed from reference TRBV7-3 and TRBJ1-2, reads GAGVSQTPSNKVTEKGKYVELRCDPISGHTALYWYRQSLGQGPEFLIYFQGTGAADDSGLPNDRFFAVRPEGSVSTLKIQRTERGDSAVYLCASSPTVTGGDGYTFGSGTRLTVV.